These T cell receptor beta chains were read from a single sample in a study of Ad26.COV2.S vaccination and SARS-CoV-2 variants. Sequencing was performed with immunoSEQ multiplex PCR; in TCRdb, only in-frame clones are kept and a portion is missing. The table shows 350,000 to 600,000 clones, with 89% occurring only once. Source: peripheral blood, taken in a trial of Ad26.COV2.S vaccine versus placebo. These receptors all stem from a person aged 18-65 years who received the Ad26.COV2.S COVID-19 vaccine or a placebo. CDR3s include the opening cysteine and the closing phenylalanine or tryptophan. The D gene is left open where the match is weak.

d_call v_call cdr3_aa
- TRBV10-3 CAISGGMPGTQTYNEQFF
TRBD1 TRBV7-9 CASSLAGTGGHGYTF
- TRBV7-8 CASSLAYETQYF
TRBD2 TRBV27 CASSSSRLAGAPDTQYF
- TRBV18 CASSPPNSNTGELFF
- TRBV2 CASSRTAGANVLTF
- TRBV6-5 CASSYSTGTNYGYTF
- TRBV7-9 CASSFPGIQANYGYTF
- TRBV3-1/TRBV3-2 CASSQGSQGSQPQHF
- TRBV6-2/TRBV6-3 CASSYFGGPQHF
- TRBV30 CAWSRGYNEQFF
TRBD1 TRBV4-1 CASSQGTGDGYTF
- TRBV27 CASKIADVAFF
TRBD2 TRBV6-6 CASRPSGGDTQYF
- TRBV3-1/TRBV3-2 CASSQKTGKLLYGYTF
- TRBV7-2 CASSLVTPSMNTEAFF
TRBD1 TRBV2 CASSGQGTVTEAFF
- TRBV18 CASSKSVQGNTEAFF
TRBD2 TRBV9 CASSVEGGRGIDEQYF
- TRBV15 CATSKEIGGGADTQYF
- TRBV4-1 CASSQDRGRQEGYTF
TRBD2 TRBV7-9 CASSLAGGLQGVANEQYF
TRBD1 TRBV6-2/TRBV6-3 CASSYGQDPYEQYF
TRBD1 TRBV30 CAWSVGRTGSYEQYF
- TRBV3-1/TRBV3-2 CASSQGTGNTGELFF
- TRBV4-3 CASSQPGPGGILYTF
TRBD2 TRBV5-8 CASSLPGGQWETQYF
- TRBV15 CATSRDPGNTGELFF
- TRBV28 CASLSSGANVLTF
- TRBV12-3/TRBV12-4 CASSLMGNTEAFF
TRBD2 TRBV28 CASSLPLPSGNRNEQFF
- TRBV28 CASSLSGSGEAFF
TRBD2 TRBV6-4 CASRTSGRLSEQFF
TRBD2 TRBV9 CASSPTLAGDVYEQYF
- TRBV28 CASSPRVSYTGELFF
- TRBV24-1 CATSDAWRSFFSYEQYF
- TRBV10-3 CAISEGISYNEQFF
TRBD1 TRBV28 CASSSPGTGKGEQYF
- TRBV30 CAWRWDNYEQYF
TRBD2 TRBV4-1 CASSQRLAGDEQYF
- TRBV19 CASSKEGGLRNSPLHF
TRBD1 TRBV6-5 CASSQATGGNQPQHF
- TRBV10-1 CASSPGAAQPSTDTQYF
- TRBV24-1 CATSGNGPNTEAFF
- TRBV5-1 CASSLLGASGGYTF
TRBD2 TRBV19 CASCLRAGVFHEQYF
- TRBV7-2 CASSLTRGTSYEQYF
- TRBV20-1 CSAREPGDYTF
- TRBV19 CASSRYGGTEAFF
- TRBV18 CASSPPMSPWQEAQYF
- TRBV27 CASSTSGIRSYEQYF
- TRBV24-1 CATSDFGFSGGYTF
TRBD1 TRBV5-1 CASSAGTGGVGYTF
- TRBV6-2/TRBV6-3 CASSYSRQARGPPQHF
TRBD1 TRBV10-3 CAISERQGAEAEAFF
- TRBV28 CASSLPGANVLTF
- TRBV5-1 CASSSTGDNEKLFF
- TRBV5-1 CASSPDRSSYEQYF
TRBD2 TRBV30 CACSILAGLTDTQYF